This T cell receptor (beta chain) came from a study of CD8 T cells in ankylosing spondylitis. Making use of molecular barcodes, quantitative 5'-RACE generated TCR beta libraries. Using its own MiXCR run on the 5' RACE reads, TCRdb lists one record per CDR3 protein. The sample lists under 950,000 distinct CDR3 sequences, around 20% occurring once. The study, taken as a whole, reports: Matched ankylosing spondylitis synovial fluid reportedly contained a significantly enriched population of disease-linked clones. Blood from ankylosing spondylitis patients appeared to carry a characteristic roughly eight-variant TCR beta motif. CD8+ cells made up the disease-linked clones, which were relatively rare in peripheral blood.

V was clipped by 8 bases and J by 6 bases, with 19 bases between them. This CDR3 is 15 amino acids long. CDR1 MNHNS and CDR2 SASEGT come from the germline V gene. This clonotype appeared a few times. Its matching antigen is unknown. The sequence derives from a male donor with ankylosing spondylitis. The sample was blood, either unsorted or a sorted T cell fraction (not recorded which). The J gene is TRBJ2-2, the V gene TRBV6-1; a possible D gene is TRBD1 (6 bases). CDR3 nucleotide sequence: TGTGCCAGCTCCTTAACAGGGTGGGATTCCGGGGAGCTGTTTTTT. The encoded protein is CASSLTGWDSGELFF.